The T cell receptor (beta chain) under discussion was sequenced for a study of cytomegalovirus exposure and HLA in healthy donors. Primers: 60 Vbeta forward and 13 Jbeta reverse. Produced via immunoSEQ multiplex PCR; TCRdb's table is partial and in-frame only. The sample has some 65,000 clones, about 78% seen once. The origin of this receptor is a girl between 10 and 17 years old in good health and CMV-seropositive. The specimen sequenced was PBMCs.

This CDR3 reads CASSIERTGRNLRGQPQHF. CDR3 in DNA: TGTGCCAGTAGTATAGAGCGGACAGGGCGGAATCTCCGGGGTCAGCCCCAGCATTTT. The chain joins TRBV19 to TRBJ1-5; 8 bases are a match to TRBD1. After removal of 0 bases from V and 6 bases from J, the junction contained 16 bases not matched to a gene. There are 19 residues in the CDR3. Per the germline V gene, CDR1 is LNHDA and CDR2 is SQIVND (reference sequence).